The rows below give T cell receptor beta chains drawn from one sample of a study of cytomegalovirus exposure and HLA in healthy donors. TCRdb keeps only in-frame clones here, not all; method: immunoSEQ multiplex PCR. The top ten hold approximately 1.2% of the sample, which has 160,000 or so clones, roughly 85% seen once. The material sequenced was PBMCs. The receptors come from a man aged 30-40 years in good health and CMV-seronegative. The CDR3 runs from the conserved cysteine through the conserved F or W. A D gene is named only where the DNA matches it firmly. Clone size is not always given. Where it is, it says once, few, many or a class for expanded clones.

V gene,J gene,clone size,D gene,CDR3 DNA,CDR3 protein
TRBV7-8,TRBJ2-7,-,TRBD1,TGTGCCAGCAGCCCCCGAGGACAGGGTGGTTACGAGCAGTACTTC,CASSPRGQGGYEQYF
TRBV5-1,TRBJ2-5,-,TRBD1,TGCGCCAGCAGGCGTGGGGACAGCTCTCAAGAGACCCAGTACTTC,CASRRGDSSQETQYF
TRBV5-8,TRBJ1-2,-,-,TGTGCCAGCAGTTCGAAGTCTAGGGGAATATATGGCTACACCTTC,CASSSKSRGIYGYTF
TRBV28,TRBJ2-7,once,-,TGTGCCAGCAGTTTACTTGGAGGGATTTTTTACGAGCAGTACTTC,CASSLLGGIFYEQYF
TRBV18,TRBJ2-1,few,TRBD2,TGTGCCAGCTCACCACCGCGGGGGACTACCTACAATGAGCAGTTCTTC,CASSPPRGTTYNEQFF
TRBV6-4,TRBJ1-2,-,-,TGTGCCAGCAGTCCACCCATGACAGTCTACTATGGCTACACCTTC,CASSPPMTVYYGYTF
TRBV9,TRBJ2-7,-,-,TGTGCCAGCAGCCCCAGGGGCGGGAGCACCTACGAGCAGTACTTC,CASSPRGGSTYEQYF
TRBV7-6,TRBJ1-3,-,-,TGTGCCAGCAGCTTAGGGGCAGGGGATGCTGGAAACACCATATATTTT,CASSLGAGDAGNTIYF
TRBV5-1,TRBJ2-1,-,TRBD2,TGCGCCAGCAGCCCGGGGACTAGCGTCAATGAGCAGTTCTTC,CASSPGTSVNEQFF
TRBV6-1,TRBJ2-3,-,TRBD1,TGTGCCAGCAGTGAGCCCTTCAGGGGGGATACGCAGTATTTT,CASSEPFRGDTQYF
TRBV5-4,TRBJ2-1,-,TRBD2,TGTGCCAGCAGCTTGGGTGGACTAGTCCGCCTTGACAATGAGCAGTTCTTC,CASSLGGLVRLDNEQFF
TRBV7-9,TRBJ2-1,-,TRBD2,TGTGCCAGCAGCTTCGAAGGCGGGGGGCAGTTCTTC,CASSFEGGGQFF
TRBV5-1,TRBJ2-7,few,TRBD1,TGCGCCAGCAGCTTGGAAGGACAGGGGTCTCCGGGGTCCTACGAGCAGTACTTC,CASSLEGQGSPGSYEQYF
TRBV14,TRBJ2-1,-,TRBD1,TGTGCCAGCAGCCAGATGACAGGGGGGGGTGAGCAGTTCTTC,CASSQMTGGGEQFF
TRBV7-2,TRBJ1-5,-,-,TGTGCCAGCAGCTTACCGGGCAATCAGCCCCAGCATTTT,CASSLPGNQPQHF
TRBV11-3,TRBJ2-3,-,-,TGTGCCAGCAGCTTGGGGGGAGTCACAGATACGCAGTATTTT,CASSLGGVTDTQYF
TRBV7-2,TRBJ1-4,-,-,TGTGCCAGCAGCATAGACCGCGAAACTAATGAAAAACTGTTTTTT,CASSIDRETNEKLFF
TRBV6-1,TRBJ1-5,-,TRBD1,TGTGCCAGCGGACAGGGGAATAGCAATCAGCCCCAGCATTTT,CASGQGNSNQPQHF
TRBV5-1,TRBJ2-2,-,TRBD2,TGCGCCAGCAGCTCGGGAGGGGGACTAGCGGTCCCGGGAACCGGGGAGCTGTTTTTT,CASSSGGGLAVPGTGELFF
TRBV6-1,TRBJ2-2,few,-,TGTGCCAGCAGTCTTGAACCAGGGAACACCGGGGAGCTGTTTTTT,CASSLEPGNTGELFF
TRBV15,TRBJ2-6,-,TRBD1,TGTGCCACCAGCAGAGGACAGGGGGCCGGAGGGGCCAACGTCCTGACTTTC,CATSRGQGAGGANVLTF
TRBV30,TRBJ2-5,few,-,TGTGCCTGGAGTGTAGGCGGGACCGCAGAGACCCAGTACTTC,CAWSVGGTAETQYF
TRBV6-5,TRBJ2-3,-,TRBD2,TGTGCCAGCAGTTTAAGGCGGGGGGTAAGCACAGATACGCAGTATTTT,CASSLRRGVSTDTQYF
TRBV7-9,TRBJ1-3,-,-,TGTGCCAGCAGCTTAGGGCGGGGAAACACCATATATTTT,CASSLGRGNTIYF
TRBV5-1,TRBJ2-7,-,TRBD1,TGCGCCAGCAGCGGGCCCGGGACAGAGAACGAGCAGTACTTC,CASSGPGTENEQYF
TRBV19,TRBJ2-7,-,-,TGTGCCAGTAGTATAGATCGTGAGAGAAACTCCTACGAGCAGTACTTC,CASSIDRERNSYEQYF
TRBV7-9,TRBJ1-1,-,TRBD1,TGTGCCAGCAGAACAGGGGTGAGGGACACTGAAGCTTTCTTT,CASRTGVRDTEAFF
TRBV6-1,TRBJ1-3,-,-,TGTGCCAGCAGTGACGGGGGAGCCGGAAACACCATATATTTT,CASSDGGAGNTIYF
TRBV6-5,TRBJ1-1,few,TRBD1,TGTGCCAGCACAAACAGGGGAAACACTGAAGCTTTCTTT,CASTNRGNTEAFF
TRBV4-3,TRBJ2-1,-,TRBD2,TGCGCCAGCAGCCAATTAGCGGGAGGGGGACATTCCTACAATGAGCAGTTCTTC,CASSQLAGGGHSYNEQFF
TRBV30,TRBJ1-5,-,TRBD1,TGTGCCTGGACGCGGACAGGGGGCACTCAGCCCCAGCATTTT,CAWTRTGGTQPQHF
TRBV7-9,TRBJ1-1,-,-,TGTGCCAGCAGCTTAGGGGCTTTAGGCAGCACGAACACTGAAGCTTTCTTT,CASSLGALGSTNTEAFF
TRBV29-1,TRBJ2-7,-,-,TGCAGCGTTGAGAGTAGCGGAAACCCCTACGAGCAGTACTTC,CSVESSGNPYEQYF
TRBV6-5,TRBJ2-2,-,TRBD2,TGTGCCAGCAGTTACGAAGCGGGAGGCTACACCGGGGAGCTGTTTTTT,CASSYEAGGYTGELFF
TRBV28,TRBJ1-1,-,-,TGTGCCAGCAGTTTCCCTGGGGGGGGAAGATTCACTGAAGCTTTCTTT,CASSFPGGGRFTEAFF
TRBV6-6,TRBJ2-7,-,-,TGTGCCAGCAGCCCTCCGGGAGCGCGGGTTTCCTACGAGCAGTACTTC,CASSPPGARVSYEQYF
TRBV6-1,TRBJ2-7,few,TRBD2,TGTGCCAGCAGTGGGGCGTGGGAGGGCAGGTACGAGCAGTACTTC,CASSGAWEGRYEQYF
TRBV7-2,TRBJ2-5,-,TRBD2,TGTGCCAGCAGCTTAGGCGGGAGGGCCGAGGAGACCCAGTACTTC,CASSLGGRAEETQYF
TRBV10-1,TRBJ2-3,-,TRBD2,TGCGCCAGCAGTGAGTCGACTAGCGGGAACACAGATACGCAGTATTTT,CASSESTSGNTDTQYF
TRBV6-5,TRBJ2-1,once,-,TGTGCCAGCAGTTATACTTCTCCCCTTTACAATGAGCAGTTCTTC,CASSYTSPLYNEQFF
TRBV27,TRBJ1-5,-,-,TGTGCCAGCAGTTTAGCGGGGTCTCAGCCCCAGCATTTT,CASSLAGSQPQHF
TRBV6-5,TRBJ2-7,-,-,TGTGCCAGCAGTTACTCGAGGGGCGGGGCCTACGAGCAGTACTTC,CASSYSRGGAYEQYF
TRBV28,TRBJ2-7,-,TRBD1,TGTGCCAGCAGTCCCCGGACAGGGAAGTACGAGCAGTACTTC,CASSPRTGKYEQYF
TRBV10-3,TRBJ1-2,-,TRBD1,TGTGCCATCAGTTTGGGACAGGGGGCGCTGAGCTATGGCTACACCTTC,CAISLGQGALSYGYTF
TRBV5-1,TRBJ1-2,-,TRBD1,TGCGCCAGCAACGACAGGGATGGCTACACCTTC,CASNDRDGYTF
TRBV2,TRBJ1-2,-,-,TGTGCCAGCAGCCTTCAGACCGCCTCGCGGGGCTACACCTTC,CASSLQTASRGYTF
TRBV28,TRBJ2-4,once,TRBD1,TGTGCCAGCAGGGCCGAACGGACAGGTCCTCAGGGTGCCAAAAACATTCAGTACTTC,CASRAERTGPQGAKNIQYF
TRBV28,TRBJ2-5,-,TRBD2,TGTGCCAGCAGTTTGGGACTACAAGAGACCCAGTACTTC,CASSLGLQETQYF